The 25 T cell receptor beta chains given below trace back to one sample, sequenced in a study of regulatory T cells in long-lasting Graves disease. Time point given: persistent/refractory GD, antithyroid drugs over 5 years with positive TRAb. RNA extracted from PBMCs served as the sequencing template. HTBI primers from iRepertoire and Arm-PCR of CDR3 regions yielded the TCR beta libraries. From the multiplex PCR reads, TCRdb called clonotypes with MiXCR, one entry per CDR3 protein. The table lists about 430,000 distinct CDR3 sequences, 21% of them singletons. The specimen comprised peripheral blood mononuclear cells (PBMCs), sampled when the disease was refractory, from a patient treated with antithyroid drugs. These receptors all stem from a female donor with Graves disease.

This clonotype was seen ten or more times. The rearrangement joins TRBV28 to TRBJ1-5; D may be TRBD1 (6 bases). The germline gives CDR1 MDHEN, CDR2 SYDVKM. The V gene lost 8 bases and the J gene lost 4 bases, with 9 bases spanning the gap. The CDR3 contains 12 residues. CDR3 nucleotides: TGTGCCAGCCTCCAGGGGAATCAGCCCCAGCATTTT. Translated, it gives CASLQGNQPQHF.

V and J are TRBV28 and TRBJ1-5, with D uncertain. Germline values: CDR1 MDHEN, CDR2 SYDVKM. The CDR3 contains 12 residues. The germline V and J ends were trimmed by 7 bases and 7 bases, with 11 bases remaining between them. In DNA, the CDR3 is TGTGCCAGCAAGGACGGATACCAGCCCCAGCATTTT. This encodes CASKDGYQPQHF.

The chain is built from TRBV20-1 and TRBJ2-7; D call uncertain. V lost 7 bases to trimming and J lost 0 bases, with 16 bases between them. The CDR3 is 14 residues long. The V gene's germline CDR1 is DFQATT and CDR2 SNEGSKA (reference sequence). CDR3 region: CSVLGTLSSYEQYF. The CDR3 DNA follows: TGCAGTGTGTTGGGCACCCTCAGCTCCTACGAGCAGTACTTC.

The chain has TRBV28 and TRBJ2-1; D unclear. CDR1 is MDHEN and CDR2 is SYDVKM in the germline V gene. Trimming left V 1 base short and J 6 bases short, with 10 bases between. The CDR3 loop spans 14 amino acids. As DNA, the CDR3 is TGTGCCAGCAGTTTATTGGGTAGTACCAATGAGCAGTTCTTC. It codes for CASSLLGSTNEQFF. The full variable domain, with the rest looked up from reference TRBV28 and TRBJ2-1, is DVKVTQSSRYLVKRTGEKVFLECVQDMDHENMFWYRQDPGLGLRLIYFSYDVKMKEKGDIPEGYSVSREKKERFSLILESASTNQTSMYLCASSLLGSTNEQFFGPGTRLTVL.

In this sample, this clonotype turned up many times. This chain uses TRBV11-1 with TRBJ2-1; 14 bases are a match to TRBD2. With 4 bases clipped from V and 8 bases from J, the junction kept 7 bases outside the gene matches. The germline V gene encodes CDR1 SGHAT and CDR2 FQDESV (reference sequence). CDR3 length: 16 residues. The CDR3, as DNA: TGTGCCAGCAGCTACTCCGGGACTAGCGGGAGTGATGAGCAGTTCTTC. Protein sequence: CASSYSGTSGSDEQFF.

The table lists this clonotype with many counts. In nucleotides, the CDR3 is TGTGCCAGCAGTTTTTTCAGGGGGAGCAATCAGCCCCAGCATTTT. It yields the protein CASSFFRGSNQPQHF. V and J are TRBV28 and TRBJ1-5, with TRBD1 matching 7 bases. The CDR3 totals 15 residues. Trimming took 3 bases from V and 1 from J; bases not matched to a gene: 3. The germline V gene has CDR1 MDHEN and CDR2 SYDVKM.

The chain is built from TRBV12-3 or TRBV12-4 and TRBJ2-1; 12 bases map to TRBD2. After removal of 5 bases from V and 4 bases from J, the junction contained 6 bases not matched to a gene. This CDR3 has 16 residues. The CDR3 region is CASSPSGGGFYNEQFF. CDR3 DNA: TGTGCCAGCAGTCCTAGCGGGGGGGGCTTTTACAATGAGCAGTTCTTC.

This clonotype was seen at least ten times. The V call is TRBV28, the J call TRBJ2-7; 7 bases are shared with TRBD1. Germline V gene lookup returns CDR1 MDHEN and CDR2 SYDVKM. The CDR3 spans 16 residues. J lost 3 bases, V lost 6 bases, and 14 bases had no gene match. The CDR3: CASSSPGTAAGYEQYF. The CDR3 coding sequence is TGTGCCAGCAGCAGTCCCGGGACAGCGGCAGGCTACGAGCAGTACTTC.

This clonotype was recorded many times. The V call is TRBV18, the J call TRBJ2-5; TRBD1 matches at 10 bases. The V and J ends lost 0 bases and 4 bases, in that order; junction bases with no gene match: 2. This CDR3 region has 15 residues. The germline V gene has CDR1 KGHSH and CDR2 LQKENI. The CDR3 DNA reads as TGTGCCAGCTCACCACCTAGGACAGGGGGAGAGACCCAGTACTTC. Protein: CASSPPRTGGETQYF.

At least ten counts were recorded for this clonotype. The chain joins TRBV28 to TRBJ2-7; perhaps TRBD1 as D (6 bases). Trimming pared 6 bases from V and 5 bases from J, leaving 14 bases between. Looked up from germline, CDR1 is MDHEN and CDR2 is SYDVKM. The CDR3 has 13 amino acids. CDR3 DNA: TGTGCCAGCAGGGCACAGGGAACCGACGAGCAGTACTTC. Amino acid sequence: CASRAQGTDEQYF.

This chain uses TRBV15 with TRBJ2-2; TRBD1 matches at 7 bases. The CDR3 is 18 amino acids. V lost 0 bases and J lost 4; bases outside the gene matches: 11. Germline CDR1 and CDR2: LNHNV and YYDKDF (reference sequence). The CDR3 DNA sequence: TGTGCCACCAGCAGAGATTTGGGAAGGGGGCTAGGCACCGGGGAGCTGTTTTTT. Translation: CATSRDLGRGLGTGELFF.

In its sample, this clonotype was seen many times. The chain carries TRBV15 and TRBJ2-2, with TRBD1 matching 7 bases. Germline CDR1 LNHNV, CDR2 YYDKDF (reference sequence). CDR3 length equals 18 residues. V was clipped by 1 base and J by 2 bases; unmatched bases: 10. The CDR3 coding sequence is TGTGCCACCAGCAGAGCCTACTCCCGGGACAGCAACACCGGGGAGCTGTTTTTT. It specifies CATSRAYSRDSNTGELFF.

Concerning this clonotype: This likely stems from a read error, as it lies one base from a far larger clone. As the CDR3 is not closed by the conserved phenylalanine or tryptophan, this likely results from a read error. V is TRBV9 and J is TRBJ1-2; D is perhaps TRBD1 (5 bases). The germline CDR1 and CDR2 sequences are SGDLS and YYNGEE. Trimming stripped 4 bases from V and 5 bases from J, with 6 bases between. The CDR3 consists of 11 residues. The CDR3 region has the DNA TGTGCCAGCAGCCAGGGTTATGGCTACACCCTC. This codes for CASSQGYGYTL.

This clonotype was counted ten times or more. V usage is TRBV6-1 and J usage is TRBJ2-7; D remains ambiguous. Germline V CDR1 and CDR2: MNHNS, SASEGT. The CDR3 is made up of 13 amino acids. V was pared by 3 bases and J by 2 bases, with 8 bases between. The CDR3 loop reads CASSDDLTYEQYF. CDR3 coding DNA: TGTGCCAGCAGTGATGACTTAACCTACGAGCAGTACTTC.

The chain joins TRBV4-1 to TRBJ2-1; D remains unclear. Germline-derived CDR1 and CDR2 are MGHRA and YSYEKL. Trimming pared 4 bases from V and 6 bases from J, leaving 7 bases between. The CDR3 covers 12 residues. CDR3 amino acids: CASSPRANEQFF. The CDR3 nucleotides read TGCGCCAGCAGCCCTCGCGCCAATGAGCAGTTCTTC.

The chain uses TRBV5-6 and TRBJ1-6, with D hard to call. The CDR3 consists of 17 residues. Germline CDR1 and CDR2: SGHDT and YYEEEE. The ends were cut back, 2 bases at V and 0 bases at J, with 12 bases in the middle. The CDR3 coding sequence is TGTGCCAGCAGCTTAAGAGATCCGAGCTCCTATAATTCACCCCTCCACTTT. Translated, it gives CASSLRDPSSYNSPLHF.

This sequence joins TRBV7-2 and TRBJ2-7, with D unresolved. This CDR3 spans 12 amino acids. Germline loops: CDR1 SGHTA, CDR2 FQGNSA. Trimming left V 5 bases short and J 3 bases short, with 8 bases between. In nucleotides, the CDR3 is TGTGCCAGCAGCCCCCACTACTACGAGCAGTACTTC. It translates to CASSPHYYEQYF.

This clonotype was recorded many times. The CDR3 sequence is CASSRSGQGLYEQYF. The CDR3 DNA is TGTGCCAGCAGTCGCTCGGGACAGGGGCTGTACGAGCAGTACTTC. The chain links TRBV6-1 to TRBJ2-7, with TRBD1 matching 10 bases. CDR3 size: 15 residues. Germline lookup yields CDR1 MNHNS and CDR2 SASEGT. J gave up 4 bases and V 5 bases, and 8 bases lay outside the gene matches.

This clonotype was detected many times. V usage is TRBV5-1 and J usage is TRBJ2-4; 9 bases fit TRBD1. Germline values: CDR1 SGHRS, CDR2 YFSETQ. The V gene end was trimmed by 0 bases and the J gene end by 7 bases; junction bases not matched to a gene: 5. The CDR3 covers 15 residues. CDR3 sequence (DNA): TGCGCCAGCAGCTTGGAAGGGACAGGGTCGAACATTCAGTACTTC. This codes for CASSLEGTGSNIQYF.

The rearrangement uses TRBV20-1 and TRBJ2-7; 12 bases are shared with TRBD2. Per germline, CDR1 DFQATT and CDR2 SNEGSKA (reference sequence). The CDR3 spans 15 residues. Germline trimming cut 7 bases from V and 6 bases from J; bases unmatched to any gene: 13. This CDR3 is CSGTGLAGSPREQYF. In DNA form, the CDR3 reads TGCAGTGGGACGGGACTAGCGGGTTCACCTCGCGAGCAGTACTTC.

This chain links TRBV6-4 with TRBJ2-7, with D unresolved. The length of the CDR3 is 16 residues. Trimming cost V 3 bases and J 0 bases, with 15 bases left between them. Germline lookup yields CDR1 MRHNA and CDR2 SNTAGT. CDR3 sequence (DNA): TGTGCCAGCAGTGAACTTGGACCCAGGAGCTCCTACGAGCAGTACTTC. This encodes CASSELGPRSSYEQYF.

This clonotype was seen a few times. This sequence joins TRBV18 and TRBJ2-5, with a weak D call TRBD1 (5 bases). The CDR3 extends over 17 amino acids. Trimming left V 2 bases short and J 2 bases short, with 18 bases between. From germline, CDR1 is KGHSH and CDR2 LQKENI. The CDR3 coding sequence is TGTGCCAGCTCACCAGTACCTGGGGCAGTAGGACAAGAGACCCAGTACTTC. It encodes CASSPVPGAVGQETQYF.

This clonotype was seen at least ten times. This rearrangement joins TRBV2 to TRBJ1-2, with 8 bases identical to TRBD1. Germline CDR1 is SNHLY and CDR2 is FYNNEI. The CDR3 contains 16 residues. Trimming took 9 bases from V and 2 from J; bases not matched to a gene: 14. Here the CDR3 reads CASTTRVTGGNYGYTF. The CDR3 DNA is TGTGCCAGTACAACGAGAGTAACAGGGGGGAACTATGGCTACACCTTC.

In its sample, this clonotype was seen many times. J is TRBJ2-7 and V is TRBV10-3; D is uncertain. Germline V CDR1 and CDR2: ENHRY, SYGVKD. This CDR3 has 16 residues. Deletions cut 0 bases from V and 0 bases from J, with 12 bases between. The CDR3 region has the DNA TGTGCCATCAGTGAGTCTATCCAGGCCTCCTCCTACGAGCAGTACTTC. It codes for CAISESIQASSYEQYF.

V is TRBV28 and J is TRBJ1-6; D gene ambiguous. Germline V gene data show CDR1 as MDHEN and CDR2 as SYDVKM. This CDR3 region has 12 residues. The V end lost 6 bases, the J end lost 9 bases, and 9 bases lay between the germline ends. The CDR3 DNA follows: TGTGCCAGCAGCGGGTCGGGTTCACCCCTCCACTTT. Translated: CASSGSGSPLHF.